This section outlines one T cell receptor beta chain sequence together with its context. It has no known antigen specificity. No base quality information exists; no much larger clone differs at one position. This sample was taken from a study of T cells after yellow fever vaccination (dated by TCRdb to between 2017 and 2020). As for the study more broadly: The SMART-Seq v4 Ultra Low Input RNA kit was used to prepare libraries from fractions with low cell numbers. To follow T-cell clones before and after both primary and booster YFV17D yellow fever vaccination, bulk TCR alpha and beta repertoires underwent longitudinal sequencing. Bulk PBMC replicates and cell subsets were isolated from blood drawn at multiple timepoints before and after both primary and secondary immunization. The cohort comprised two healthy male donors, one aged 18 to 30 and one aged 30 to 40 years.

Broad study findings and their caveats: A small fraction of clonotypes appeared in both the CD4 and CD8 compartments, likely as a result of convergent recombination. The study included only two donors, which limits how far the findings can be generalized. FACS-sorted repertoires could contain abundant contaminating clonotypes from the bulk population, so computational filtering was required. Compared with the primary T-cell response, the secondary T-cell response was faster but weaker, reaching its peak on day 5 rather than on day 15. After the booster, most clones that had expanded after primary vaccination were detected again (over 95% of CD4 and more than 85% of CD8), suggesting broad maintenance of memory.

The treatment or condition label here, explained by the study, means: live attenuated yellow fever vaccine strain. At each blood-draw timepoint, two biological replicates of bulk PBMCs were obtained. PBMCs were isolated from peripheral blood using a standard Ficoll-Paque protocol. RNA was extracted with TriZol from bulk PBMCs, CD4 and CD8 fractions, and dextramer-positive and dextramer-negative fractions. These reads were obtained on an Illumina NovaSeq 6000. TCR cDNA was made using 5'RACE template switching, a step that added a universal primer site and unique molecular identifiers. Priming of cDNA synthesis was performed from both the TCR alpha and TCR beta constant segments. Libraries were amplified in two PCR steps, with sample barcodes and sequencing adapters added in the second step. Sequencing of the libraries was done on either Illumina HiSeq 2500 (2x100 bp) or NovaSeq (2x150 bp). Turning to the authors' computational methods: Demultiplexing of reads and collapsing into UMI consensus sequences were performed with MIGEC, and V(D)J alignment was carried out with MiXCR. Vaccine-responding clonotypes were defined with edgeR using replicate PBMC samples, requiring FDR below 0.01 and a log2 fold change above 5 up to day 15. Each bulk clonotype received a CD4 or CD8 identity based on whether the sequenced CD4 or CD8 repertoire contained that clonotype at higher abundance. TCRdb reworked the public reads: Q25 trimming with fastp, MiXCR clone assembly, productive beta chains retained. When rows share a CDR3 protein, they turn into one entry using the most common DNA and genes. None of the V and J calls come from the authors' own analysis; TCRdb made them. The sample table holds some 420,000 distinct CDR3 sequences, of which over 15% were seen once. The ten largest clonotypes hold roughly a sixth of the sample.

Looking up the germline V gene yields CDR1 SGHRS and CDR2 YFSETQ. The cysteine opens and the phenylalanine closes a CDR3 of 14 amino acids. CDR3 DNA only is kept here, 42 bases in frame from base 1. Here V drops 5 bases and J drops 0 bases, and the junction holds 5 bases not matched to any gene. The sequence was collected from a man aged 18 to 29 who received the YFV17D yellow fever vaccine. Sequenced material: PBMCs, taken before the yellow fever booster vaccination. This chain joins TRBV5-1 to TRBJ2-7; TRBD2 agrees with 7 junctional bases. The CDR3 has the sequence CASRFLAGSYEQYF. Read as DNA, the sequence is TGCGCCAGCAGATTTTTAGCGGGCTCCTACGAGCAGTACTTC. Joined to the reference TRBV5-1 and TRBJ2-7 proteins, this CDR3 gives the full variable domain: KAGVTQTPRYLIKTRGQQVTLSCSPISGHRSVSWYQQTPGQGLQFLFEYFSETQRNKGNFPGRFSGRQFSNSRSEMNVSTLELGDSALYLCASRFLAGSYEQYFGPGTRLTVT.